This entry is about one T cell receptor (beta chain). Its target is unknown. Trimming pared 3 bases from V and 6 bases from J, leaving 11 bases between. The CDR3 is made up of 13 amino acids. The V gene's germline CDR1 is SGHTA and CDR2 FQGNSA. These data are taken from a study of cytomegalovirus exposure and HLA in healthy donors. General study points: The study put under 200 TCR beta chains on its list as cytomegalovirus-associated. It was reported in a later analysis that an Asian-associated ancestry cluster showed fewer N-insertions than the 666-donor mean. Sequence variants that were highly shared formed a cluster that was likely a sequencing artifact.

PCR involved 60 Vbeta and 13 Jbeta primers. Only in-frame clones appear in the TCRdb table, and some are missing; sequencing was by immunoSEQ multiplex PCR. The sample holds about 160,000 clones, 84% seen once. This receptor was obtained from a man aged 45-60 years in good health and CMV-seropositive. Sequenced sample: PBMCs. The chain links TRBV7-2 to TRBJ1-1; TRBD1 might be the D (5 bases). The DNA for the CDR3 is TGTGCCAGCAGCTTTCGGGGGTTCGCTGAAGCTTTCTTT. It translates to CASSFRGFAEAFF.